These 19 T cell receptor beta chains were sequenced from one sample in a study of cytomegalovirus exposure and HLA in healthy donors. PCR used 60 Vbeta primers and 13 Jbeta primers. Using immunoSEQ multiplex PCR, the repertoire was profiled, and TCRdb retains in-frame clones only, with some absent. The sample consists of over 100,000 clones, about 80% of them appearing once. Material for sequencing was PBMCs. The receptors derive from a woman in her 40s in good health and CMV-seronegative.

This sequence joins TRBV6-6 and TRBJ2-1, with 8 bases aligning to TRBD1. J gave up 6 bases and V 2 bases, and 9 bases lay outside the gene matches. There are 16 residues in the CDR3. Per germline, CDR1 MNHNY and CDR2 SVGAGI (reference sequence). CDR3 nucleotides: TGTGCCAGCAGTTACCCCCTCCGACAGGGGACCAATGAGCAGTTCTTC. Translation gives CASSYPLRQGTNEQFF.

This sequence joins TRBV5-8 and TRBJ1-5, with 9 positions matching TRBD1. The CDR3 contains 15 residues. V lost 4 bases and J lost 11; bases outside the gene matches: 13. Germline V gene lookup returns CDR1 SGHTS and CDR2 YDEGEE. The CDR3 sequence is CASSQGQGLGSAQHF. The CDR3 DNA follows: TGTGCCAGCAGCCAGGGACAGGGCCTGGGATCGGCCCAGCATTTT.

This clone has a handful of counts. The chain recombines TRBV7-6 with TRBJ1-6, with TRBD1 matching 9 bases. The germline CDR1 and CDR2 sequences are SGHVS and FNYEAQ. V trimming: 5 bases; J trimming: 6 bases; junction bases outside the gene matches: 5. The CDR3 is made up of 15 amino acids. This chain's CDR3 is CASSLEGQGNSPLHF. The CDR3 bases are TGTGCCAGCAGCCTCGAGGGACAGGGTAATTCACCCCTCCACTTT.

On this clone itself: The sample holds other DNA sequences that translate to the same CDR3. The rearrangement links TRBV7-4 to TRBJ2-7; 8 nucleotides align to TRBD2. V dropped 4 bases and J dropped 2; count of bases not matched to a gene: 22. Germline assignment: CDR1 SGHVT and CDR2 SQSDAQ. This CDR3 contains 20 residues. CDR3 region: CASSSPPRNSGTRVPYEQYF. CDR3 bases: TGTGCCAGCAGCTCCCCTCCTCGTAACTCCGGGACTAGAGTTCCCTACGAGCAGTACTTC. The full variable domain, with the rest looked up from reference TRBV7-4 and TRBJ2-7, is GAGVSQSPRYKVAKRGRDVALRCDSISGHVTLYWYRQTLGQGSEVLTYSQSDAQRDKSGRPSGRFSAERPERSVSTLKIQRTEQGDSAVYLCASSSPPRNSGTRVPYEQYFGPGTRLTVT.

With regard to this clone: This sample includes further DNA sequences coding for the same CDR3. CDR3 region: CASSRGGVGGYTF. In nucleotides, the CDR3 is TGTGCCAGCAGCCGGGGGGGGGTTGGTGGCTACACCTTC. The chain employs TRBV28 and TRBJ1-2; D is perhaps TRBD1 (5 bases). V lost 6 bases, J lost 7 bases, and 15 bases lay in between. CDR3 size: 13 residues. Germline assignment: CDR1 MDHEN and CDR2 SYDVKM.

The chain has TRBV6-1 and TRBJ2-7, with D perhaps TRBD2 (6 bases). V was cut by 3 bases and J by 4 bases, with 16 bases left in between. The CDR3 contains 15 residues. Germline-derived CDR1 and CDR2 are MNHNS and SASEGT. CDR3: CASSDGDFLGYEQYF. Written as DNA, the CDR3 is TGTGCCAGCAGTGATGGGGACTTTCTTGGGTACGAGCAGTACTTC.

The gene calls are TRBV5-4 and TRBJ2-3; D not certain. The CDR3 covers 15 residues. V was pared by 4 bases and J by 1 base, with 13 bases between. The germline CDR1 and CDR2 sequences are SGHNT and YYREEE (reference sequence). The CDR3 here is CASSPRKAGTDTQYF. The CDR3 DNA reads as TGTGCCAGCAGCCCCAGGAAAGCAGGCACAGATACGCAGTATTTT.

This clone turned up a few times. The V call is TRBV7-2, the J call TRBJ2-3; D not certain. The CDR3 is 13 amino acids. Trimming removed 4 bases at V and 0 bases at J, with 5 bases between. Germline CDR1 reads SGHTA; CDR2 reads FQGNSA. The CDR3 reads CASSSYSTDTQYF. The CDR3 DNA is TGTGCCAGCAGCTCTTATAGCACAGATACGCAGTATTTT.

CDR3 residues: CASSLEGEGTEAFF. CDR3 nucleotides: TGTGCCAGCAGCTTAGAAGGGGAGGGCACTGAAGCTTTCTTT. This chain links TRBV11-3 with TRBJ1-1, with D perhaps matching TRBD1 (5 bases). V was cut by 0 bases and J by 4 bases, with 9 bases left in between. Germline V gene data show CDR1 as SGHNT and CDR2 as YENEEA. The CDR3 is 14 amino acids.

The chain is built from TRBV6-5 and TRBJ2-1; 11 bases align to TRBD2. Germline lookup yields CDR1 MNHEY and CDR2 SVGAGI. With V trimmed by 4 bases and J by 6 bases, 8 bases remained unmatched. This CDR3 has 16 amino acids. The CDR3 region has the DNA TGTGCCAGCAGTTCTCTACTAGCGGGAGTGCTCAATGAGCAGTTCTTC. Translation: CASSSLLAGVLNEQFF.

The CDR3 loop is CASSQDSRVTEAFF. The CDR3 DNA reads as TGCGCCAGCAGCCAAGATTCCAGGGTCACTGAAGCTTTCTTT. The V call is TRBV4-3, the J call TRBJ1-1, with TRBD1 as a possible D gene (5 bases). Germline lookup yields CDR1 LGHNA and CDR2 YSLEER. The CDR3 has 14 amino acids. The ends were cut back, 0 bases at V and 4 bases at J, with 9 bases in the middle.

This chain connects TRBV7-2 to TRBJ2-2, with 10 bases fitting TRBD1. With V trimmed by 5 bases and J by 4 bases, 4 bases remained unmatched. The germline CDR1 and CDR2 sequences are SGHTA and FQGNSA. The CDR3 loop spans 15 amino acids. DNA for the CDR3: TGTGCCAGCAGCCTCCGGGACAGGGGCACCGGGGAGCTGTTTTTT. Amino acid sequence: CASSLRDRGTGELFF.

The count of this clone is one. CDR3 bases: TGTGCCAGCAGCTTGGGGCTAGCGTTTGGCAATGAGCAGTTCTTC. Translation gives CASSLGLAFGNEQFF. This chain joins TRBV11-1 and TRBJ2-1, with a weak D call TRBD2 (6 bases). The CDR3 covers 15 residues. V was pared by 3 bases and J by 6 bases, with 15 bases between. Germline values: CDR1 SGHAT, CDR2 FQDESV (reference sequence).

V gene TRBV12-5 combines with J gene TRBJ1-1; D gene unclear. V lost 6 bases, J lost 4 bases, and 15 bases lay in between. Germline V CDR1 and CDR2: LGHNT, FRNRAP. There are 14 residues in the CDR3. The CDR3 is CASGYDNSVTEAFF. CDR3 nucleotide sequence: TGTGCTAGTGGCTACGACAATAGTGTCACTGAAGCTTTCTTT.

V and J are TRBV6-5 and TRBJ1-3; D not resolved. The CDR3 is 14 amino acids. V was pared by 6 bases and J by 0 bases, with 9 bases between. Germline V CDR1 and CDR2: MNHEY, SVGAGI. The CDR3 bases are TGTGCCAGCAGCCCGGGGATCTCTGGAAACACCATATATTTT. Protein: CASSPGISGNTIYF.

The chain combines TRBV28 with TRBJ2-3; D ambiguous. Germline V gene lookup returns CDR1 MDHEN and CDR2 SYDVKM. The CDR3 is 14 amino acids. The V end lost 7 bases, the J end lost 2 bases, and 13 bases lay between the germline ends. This CDR3 reads CASTPPGSTDTQYF. Written as DNA, the CDR3 is TGTGCCAGCACCCCCCCGGGTTCCACAGATACGCAGTATTTT.

This sequence joins TRBV11-2 and TRBJ2-2; D not certain. CDR3 length equals 15 residues. Trimming removed 4 bases from V and 6 bases from J, with 15 bases in between. The germline gives CDR1 SGHAT, CDR2 FQNNGV. The CDR3 sequence: CASSSTDGWAGELFF. Written as DNA, the CDR3 is TGTGCCAGCAGCTCAACAGACGGTTGGGCCGGGGAGCTGTTTTTT.

Concerning this clone itself: A read error may produce the germline difference seen at one junction end. J is TRBJ1-1 and V is TRBV7-9; 8 bases align to TRBD1. This CDR3 has 16 amino acids. Germline lookup yields CDR1 SEHNR and CDR2 FQNEAQ (reference sequence). The CDR3 here is CSSSFPPQGANTEAFF. CDR3 DNA: TGTTCCAGCAGCTTCCCCCCCCAGGGGGCGAACACTGAAGCTTTCTTT.

The gene calls are TRBV7-8 and TRBJ1-5; D remains unclear. Germline CDR1 reads SGHVS; CDR2 reads FQNEAQ. The V end was cut by 3 bases, the J end by 4 bases, with 7 bases between. CDR3 size: 13 residues. CDR3 sequence reads: CASSLGRNQPQHF. DNA for the CDR3: TGTGCCAGCAGCTTGGGCCGTAATCAGCCCCAGCATTTT.